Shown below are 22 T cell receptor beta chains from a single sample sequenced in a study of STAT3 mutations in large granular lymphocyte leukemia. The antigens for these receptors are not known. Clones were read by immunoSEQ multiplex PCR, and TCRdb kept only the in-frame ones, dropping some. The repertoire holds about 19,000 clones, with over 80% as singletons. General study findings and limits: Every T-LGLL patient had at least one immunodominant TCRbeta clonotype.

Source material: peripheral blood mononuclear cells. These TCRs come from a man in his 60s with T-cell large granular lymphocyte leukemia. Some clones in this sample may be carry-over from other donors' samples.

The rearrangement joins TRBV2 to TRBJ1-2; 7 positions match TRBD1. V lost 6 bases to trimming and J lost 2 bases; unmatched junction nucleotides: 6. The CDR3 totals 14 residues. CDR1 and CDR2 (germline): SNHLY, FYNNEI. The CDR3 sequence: CASRITGQNYGYTF. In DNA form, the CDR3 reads TGTGCCAGCAGAATTACGGGACAGAACTATGGCTACACCTTC.

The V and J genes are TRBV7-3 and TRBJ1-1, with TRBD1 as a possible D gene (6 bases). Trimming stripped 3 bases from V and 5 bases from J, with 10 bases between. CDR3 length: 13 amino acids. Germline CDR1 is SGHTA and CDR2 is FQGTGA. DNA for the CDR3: TGTGCCAGCAGCTTTCGTAGGGGGACTGAAGCTTTCTTT. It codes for CASSFRRGTEAFF.

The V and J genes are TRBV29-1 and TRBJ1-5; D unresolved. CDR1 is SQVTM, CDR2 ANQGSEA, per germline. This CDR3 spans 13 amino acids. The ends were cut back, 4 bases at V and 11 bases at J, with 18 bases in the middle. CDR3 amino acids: CSVVATGNPTQHF. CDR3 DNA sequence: TGCAGCGTTGTAGCGACGGGGAATCCGACCCAGCATTTT.

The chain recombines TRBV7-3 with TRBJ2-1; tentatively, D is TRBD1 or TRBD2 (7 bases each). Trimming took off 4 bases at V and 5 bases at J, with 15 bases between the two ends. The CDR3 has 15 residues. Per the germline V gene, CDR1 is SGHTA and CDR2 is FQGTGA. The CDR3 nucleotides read TGTGCCAGCAGCTCGCAGGGGGGGCCTGACAATGAGCAGTTCTTC. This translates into CASSSQGGPDNEQFF.

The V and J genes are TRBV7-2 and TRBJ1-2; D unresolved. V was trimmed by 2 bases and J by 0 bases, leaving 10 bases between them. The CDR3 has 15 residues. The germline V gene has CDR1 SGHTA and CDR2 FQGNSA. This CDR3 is CASSLSAAANYGYTF. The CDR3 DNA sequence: TGTGCCAGCAGCTTATCGGCCGCTGCTAACTATGGCTACACCTTC.

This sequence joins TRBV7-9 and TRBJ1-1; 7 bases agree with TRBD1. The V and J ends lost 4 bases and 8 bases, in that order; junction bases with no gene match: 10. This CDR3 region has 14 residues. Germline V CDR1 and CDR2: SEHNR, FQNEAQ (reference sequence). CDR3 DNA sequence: TGTGCCAGCAGCTATGGAGGGACAGTCCGGGAAGCTTTCTTT. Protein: CASSYGGTVREAFF. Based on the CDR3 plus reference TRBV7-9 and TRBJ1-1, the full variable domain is DTGVSQNPRHKITKRGQNVTFRCDPISEHNRLYWYRQTLGQGPEFLTYFQNEAQLEKSRLLSDRFSAERPKGSFSTLEIQRTEQGDSAMYLCASSYGGTVREAFFGQGTRLTVV.

CDR3 in DNA: TGTGCCAGCAGCTTGGGACTCAACTACGAGCAGTACTTC. This translates into CASSLGLNYEQYF. The chain has TRBV5-6 and TRBJ2-7; D is ambiguous. V was trimmed by 0 bases and J by 3 bases, leaving 7 bases between them. The germline gives CDR1 SGHDT, CDR2 YYEEEE. CDR3 length: 13 residues. Together with reference TRBV5-6 and TRBJ2-7, the CDR3 gives the full variable domain: DAGVTQSPTHLIKTRGQQVTLRCSPKSGHDTVSWYQQALGQGPQFIFQYYEEEERQRGNFPDRFSGHQFPNYSSELNVNALLLGDSALYLCASSLGLNYEQYFGPGTRLTVT.

CDR3 region: CASSPLTGGTDTQYF. The CDR3 nucleotides are TGTGCCAGCTCACCATTGACAGGGGGCACAGATACGCAGTATTTT. The chain carries TRBV18 and TRBJ2-3; 8 bases agree with TRBD1. This CDR3 contains 15 residues. Germline lookup yields CDR1 KGHSH and CDR2 LQKENI. The V and J ends lost 2 bases and 1 base, in that order; junction bases with no gene match: 2.

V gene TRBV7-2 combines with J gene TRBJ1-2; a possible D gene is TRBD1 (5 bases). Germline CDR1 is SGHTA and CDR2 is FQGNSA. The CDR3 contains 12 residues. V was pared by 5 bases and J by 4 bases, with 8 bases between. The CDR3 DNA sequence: TGTGCCAGCAGCAGAGACAGCTATGGCTACACCTTC. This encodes CASSRDSYGYTF.

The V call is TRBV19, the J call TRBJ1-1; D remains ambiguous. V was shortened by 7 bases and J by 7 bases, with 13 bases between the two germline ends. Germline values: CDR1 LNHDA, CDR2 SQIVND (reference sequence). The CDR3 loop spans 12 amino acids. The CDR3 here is CASTPLDGEAFF. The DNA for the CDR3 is TGTGCCAGTACTCCCCTTGACGGTGAAGCTTTCTTT.

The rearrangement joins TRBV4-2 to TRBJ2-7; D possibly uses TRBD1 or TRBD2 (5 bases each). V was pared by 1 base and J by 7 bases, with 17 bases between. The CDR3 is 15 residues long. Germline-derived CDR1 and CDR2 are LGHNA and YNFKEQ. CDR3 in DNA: TGTGCCAGCAGCCAAGTTCTCGGGGCCTTTCGGGAGCAGTACTTC. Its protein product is CASSQVLGAFREQYF.

CDR3 residues: CASSQEAQANGETQYF. CDR3 nucleotides: TGCGCCAGCAGCCAAGAGGCGCAGGCCAACGGGGAGACCCAGTACTTC. This rearrangement joins TRBV4-3 to TRBJ2-5; D unresolved. Germline V CDR1 and CDR2: LGHNA, YSLEER. V dropped 0 bases and J dropped 5 bases, with 16 bases sitting between them. This CDR3 has 16 amino acids.

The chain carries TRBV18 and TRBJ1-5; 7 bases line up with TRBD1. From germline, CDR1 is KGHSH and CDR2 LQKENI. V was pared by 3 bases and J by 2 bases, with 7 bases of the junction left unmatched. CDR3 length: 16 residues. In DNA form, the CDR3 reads TGTGCCAGCTCACCGGCAGGGGGTTGGGGCAATCAGCCCCAGCATTTT. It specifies CASSPAGGWGNQPQHF.

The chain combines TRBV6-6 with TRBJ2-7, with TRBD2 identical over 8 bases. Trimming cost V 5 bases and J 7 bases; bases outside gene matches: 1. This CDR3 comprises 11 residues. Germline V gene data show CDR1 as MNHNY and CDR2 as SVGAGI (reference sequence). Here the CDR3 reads CASSAGGEQYF. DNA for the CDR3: TGTGCCAGCAGTGCGGGGGGAGAGCAGTACTTC.

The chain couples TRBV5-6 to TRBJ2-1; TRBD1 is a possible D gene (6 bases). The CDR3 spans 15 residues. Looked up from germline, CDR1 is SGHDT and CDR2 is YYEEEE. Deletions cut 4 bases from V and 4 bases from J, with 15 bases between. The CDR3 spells CASSLGQSLYNEQFF. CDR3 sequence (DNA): TGTGCCAGCAGCCTAGGACAGAGCCTTTACAATGAGCAGTTCTTC.

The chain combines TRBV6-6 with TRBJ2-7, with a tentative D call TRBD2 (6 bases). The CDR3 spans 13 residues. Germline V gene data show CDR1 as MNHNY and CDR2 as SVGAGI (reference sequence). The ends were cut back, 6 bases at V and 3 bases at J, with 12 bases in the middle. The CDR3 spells CASRPGTFYEQYF. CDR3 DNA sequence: TGTGCCAGCAGACCTGGGACTTTCTACGAGCAGTACTTC.

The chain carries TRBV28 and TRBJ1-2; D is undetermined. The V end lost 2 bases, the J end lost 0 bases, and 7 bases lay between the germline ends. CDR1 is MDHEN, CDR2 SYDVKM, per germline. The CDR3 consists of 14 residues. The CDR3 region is CASSLGYSNYGYTF. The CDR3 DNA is TGTGCCAGCAGTTTAGGATATTCTAACTATGGCTACACCTTC.

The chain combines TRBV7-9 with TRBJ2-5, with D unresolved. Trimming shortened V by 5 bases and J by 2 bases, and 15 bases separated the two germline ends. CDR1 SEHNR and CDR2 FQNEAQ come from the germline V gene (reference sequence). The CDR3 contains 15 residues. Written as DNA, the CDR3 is TGTGCCAGCAGCCCAATCGGGCAGCCGCAAGAGACCCAGTACTTC. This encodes CASSPIGQPQETQYF.

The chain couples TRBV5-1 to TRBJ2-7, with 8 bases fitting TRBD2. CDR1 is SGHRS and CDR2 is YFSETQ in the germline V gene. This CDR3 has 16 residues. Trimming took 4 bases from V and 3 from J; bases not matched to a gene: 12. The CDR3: CASSRPPGTSRYEQYF. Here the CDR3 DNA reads TGCGCCAGCAGCAGACCGCCCGGGACTAGTCGCTACGAGCAGTACTTC.

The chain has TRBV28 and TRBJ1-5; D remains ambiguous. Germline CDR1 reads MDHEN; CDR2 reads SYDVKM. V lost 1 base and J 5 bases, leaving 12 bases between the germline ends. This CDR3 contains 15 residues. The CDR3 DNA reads TGTGCCAGCAGTTTATTCAGGAGTAGGGATCAGCCCCAGCATTTT. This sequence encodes CASSLFRSRDQPQHF.

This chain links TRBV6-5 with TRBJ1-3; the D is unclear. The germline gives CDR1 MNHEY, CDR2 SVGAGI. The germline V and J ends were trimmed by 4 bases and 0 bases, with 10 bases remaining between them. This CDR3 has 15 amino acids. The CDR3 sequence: CASSLPGGSGNTIYF. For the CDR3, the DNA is TGTGCCAGCAGTTTACCCGGAGGCTCTGGAAACACCATATATTTT.

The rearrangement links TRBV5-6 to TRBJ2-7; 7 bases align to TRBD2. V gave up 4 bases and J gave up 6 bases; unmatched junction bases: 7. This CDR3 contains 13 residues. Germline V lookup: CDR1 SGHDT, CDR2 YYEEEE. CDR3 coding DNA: TGTGCCAGCAGCCAGCGGGGTTTCGTCGAGCAGTACTTC. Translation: CASSQRGFVEQYF. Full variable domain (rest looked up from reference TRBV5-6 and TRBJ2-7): DAGVTQSPTHLIKTRGQQVTLRCSPKSGHDTVSWYQQALGQGPQFIFQYYEEEERQRGNFPDRFSGHQFPNYSSELNVNALLLGDSALYLCASSQRGFVEQYFGPGTRLTVT.